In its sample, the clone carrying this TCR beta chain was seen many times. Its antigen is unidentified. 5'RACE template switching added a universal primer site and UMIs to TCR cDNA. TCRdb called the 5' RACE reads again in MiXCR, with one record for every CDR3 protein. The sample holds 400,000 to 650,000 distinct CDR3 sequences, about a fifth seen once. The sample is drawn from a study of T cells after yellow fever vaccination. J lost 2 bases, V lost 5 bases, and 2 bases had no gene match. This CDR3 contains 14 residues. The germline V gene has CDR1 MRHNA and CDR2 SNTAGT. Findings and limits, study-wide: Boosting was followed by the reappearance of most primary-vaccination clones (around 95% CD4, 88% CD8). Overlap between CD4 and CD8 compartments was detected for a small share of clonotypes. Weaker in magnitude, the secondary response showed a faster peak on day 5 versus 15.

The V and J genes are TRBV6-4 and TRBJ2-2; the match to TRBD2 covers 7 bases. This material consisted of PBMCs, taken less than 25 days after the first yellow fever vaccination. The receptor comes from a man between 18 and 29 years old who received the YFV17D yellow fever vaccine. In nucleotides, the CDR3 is TGTGCCAGCAGTCGCGGGGGTAACACCGGGGAGCTGTTTTTT. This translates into CASSRGGNTGELFF.